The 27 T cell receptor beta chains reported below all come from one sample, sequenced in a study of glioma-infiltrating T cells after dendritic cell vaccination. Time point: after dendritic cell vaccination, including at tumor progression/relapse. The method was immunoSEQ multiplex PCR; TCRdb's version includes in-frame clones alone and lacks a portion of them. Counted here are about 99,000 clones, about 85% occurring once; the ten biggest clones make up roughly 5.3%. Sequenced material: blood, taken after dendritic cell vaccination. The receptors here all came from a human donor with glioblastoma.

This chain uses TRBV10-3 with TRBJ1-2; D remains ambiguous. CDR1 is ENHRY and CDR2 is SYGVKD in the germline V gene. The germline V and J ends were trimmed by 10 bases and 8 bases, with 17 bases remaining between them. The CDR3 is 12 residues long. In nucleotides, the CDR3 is TGTGCCACCCTTCGGGAGCCGGGGGGCTACACCTTC. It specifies CATLREPGGYTF.

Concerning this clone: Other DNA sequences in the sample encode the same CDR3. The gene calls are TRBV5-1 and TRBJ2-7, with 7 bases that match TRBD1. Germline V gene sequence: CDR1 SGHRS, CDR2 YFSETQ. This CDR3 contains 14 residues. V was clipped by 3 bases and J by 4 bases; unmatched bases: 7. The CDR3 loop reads CASSSTRDSYEQYF. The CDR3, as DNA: TGCGCCAGCAGCTCCACTAGGGACAGTTACGAGCAGTACTTC.

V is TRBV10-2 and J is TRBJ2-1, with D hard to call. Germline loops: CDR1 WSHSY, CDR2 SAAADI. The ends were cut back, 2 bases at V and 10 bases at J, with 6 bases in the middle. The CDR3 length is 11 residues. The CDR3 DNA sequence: TGCGCCAGCAGTGAGGCGGAGGAGCAGTTCTTC. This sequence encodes CASSEAEEQFF.

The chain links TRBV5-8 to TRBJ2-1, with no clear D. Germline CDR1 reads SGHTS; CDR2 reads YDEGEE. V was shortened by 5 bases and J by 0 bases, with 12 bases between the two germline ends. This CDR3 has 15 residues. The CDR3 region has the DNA TGTGCCAGCAGATTGCCGGCTAGCTCCTACAATGAGCAGTTCTTC. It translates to CASRLPASSYNEQFF.

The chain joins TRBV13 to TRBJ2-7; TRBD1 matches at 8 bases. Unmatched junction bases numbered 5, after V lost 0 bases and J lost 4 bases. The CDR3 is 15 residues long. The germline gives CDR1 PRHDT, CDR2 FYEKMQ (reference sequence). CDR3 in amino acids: CASSLGGQGAYEQYF. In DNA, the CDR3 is TGTGCCAGCAGCTTAGGCGGACAGGGAGCGTACGAGCAGTACTTC. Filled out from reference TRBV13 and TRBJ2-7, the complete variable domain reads AAGVIQSPRHLIKEKRETATLKCYPIPRHDTVYWYQQGPGQDPQFLISFYEKMQSDKGSIPDRFSAQQFSDYHSELNMSSLELGDSALYFCASSLGGQGAYEQYFGPGTRLTVT.

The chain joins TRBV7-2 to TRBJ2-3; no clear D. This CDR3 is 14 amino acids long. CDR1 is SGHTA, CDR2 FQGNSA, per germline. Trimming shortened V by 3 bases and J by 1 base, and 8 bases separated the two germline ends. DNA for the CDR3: TGTGCCAGCAGCTTTCCACTGCGCACAGATACGCAGTATTTT. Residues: CASSFPLRTDTQYF.

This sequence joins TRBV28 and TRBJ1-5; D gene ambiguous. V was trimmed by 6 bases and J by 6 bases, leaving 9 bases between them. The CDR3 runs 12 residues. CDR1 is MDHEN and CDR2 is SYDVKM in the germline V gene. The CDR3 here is CASRARIQPQHF. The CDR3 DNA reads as TGTGCCAGCAGGGCCCGTATTCAGCCCCAGCATTTT. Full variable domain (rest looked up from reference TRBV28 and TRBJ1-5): DVKVTQSSRYLVKRTGEKVFLECVQDMDHENMFWYRQDPGLGLRLIYFSYDVKMKEKGDIPEGYSVSREKKERFSLILESASTNQTSMYLCASRARIQPQHFGDGTRLSIL.

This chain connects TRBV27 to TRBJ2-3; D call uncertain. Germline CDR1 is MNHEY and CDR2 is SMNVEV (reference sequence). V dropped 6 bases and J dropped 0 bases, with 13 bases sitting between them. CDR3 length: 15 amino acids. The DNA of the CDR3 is TGTGCCAGCAGATCTACGGGTAAGAGCACAGATACGCAGTATTTT. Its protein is CASRSTGKSTDTQYF.

The CDR3 sequence is CATGSTISQTQYF. The CDR3 nucleotides read TGTGCCACCGGGAGTACCATTTCCCAGACCCAGTACTTC. The genes are TRBV6-5 and TRBJ2-5; TRBD2 is a possible D gene (6 bases). CDR3 length: 13 amino acids. From germline, CDR1 is MNHEY and CDR2 SVGAGI. Trimming took 10 bases from V and 6 from J, leaving 18 bases between them.

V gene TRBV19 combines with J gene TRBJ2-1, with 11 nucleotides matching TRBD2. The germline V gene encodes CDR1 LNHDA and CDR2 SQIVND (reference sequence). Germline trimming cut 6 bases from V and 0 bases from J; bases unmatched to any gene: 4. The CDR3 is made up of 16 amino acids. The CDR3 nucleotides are TGTGCCAGTAGAAAAACTAGCGGGGGCTCCTACAATGAGCAGTTCTTC. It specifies CASRKTSGGSYNEQFF.

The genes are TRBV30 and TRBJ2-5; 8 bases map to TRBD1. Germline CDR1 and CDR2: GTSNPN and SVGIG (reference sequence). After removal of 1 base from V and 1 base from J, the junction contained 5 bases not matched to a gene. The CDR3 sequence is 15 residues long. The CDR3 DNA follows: TGTGCCTGGAGTGAGAACAGGGGGTTCCAAGAGACCCAGTACTTC. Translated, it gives CAWSENRGFQETQYF. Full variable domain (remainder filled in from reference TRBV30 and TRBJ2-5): SQTIHQWPATLVQPVGSPLSLECTVEGTSNPNLYWYRQAAGRGLQLLFYSVGIGQISSEVPQNLSASRPQDRQFILSSKKLLLSDSGFYLCAWSENRGFQETQYFGPGTRLLVL.

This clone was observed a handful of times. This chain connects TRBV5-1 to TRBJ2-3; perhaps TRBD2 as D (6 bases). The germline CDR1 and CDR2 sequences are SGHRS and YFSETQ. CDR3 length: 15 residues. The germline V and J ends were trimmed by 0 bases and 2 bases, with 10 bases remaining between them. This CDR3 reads CASSLGGVLTDTQYF. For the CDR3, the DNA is TGCGCCAGCAGCTTGGGGGGGGTCCTCACAGATACGCAGTATTTT.

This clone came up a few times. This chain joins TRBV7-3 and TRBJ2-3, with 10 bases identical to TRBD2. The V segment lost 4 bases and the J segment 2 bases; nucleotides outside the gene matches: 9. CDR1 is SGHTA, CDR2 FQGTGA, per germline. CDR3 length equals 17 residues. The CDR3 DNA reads TGTGCCAGCAGCTCCCAGACTAGCGGGCCGTACACAGATACGCAGTATTTT. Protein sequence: CASSSQTSGPYTDTQYF.

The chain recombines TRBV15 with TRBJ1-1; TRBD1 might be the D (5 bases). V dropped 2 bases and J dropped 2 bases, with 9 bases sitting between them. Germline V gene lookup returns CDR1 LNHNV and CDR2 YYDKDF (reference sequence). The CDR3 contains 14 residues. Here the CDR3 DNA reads TGTGCCACCAGCAGACACGGGACTAACACTGAAGCTTTCTTT. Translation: CATSRHGTNTEAFF.

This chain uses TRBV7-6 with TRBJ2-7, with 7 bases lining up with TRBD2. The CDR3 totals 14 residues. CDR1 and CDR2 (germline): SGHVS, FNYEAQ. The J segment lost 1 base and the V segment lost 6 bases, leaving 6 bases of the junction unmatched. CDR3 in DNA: TGTGCCAGCAGTCGTTGGGGACTATCCTACGAGCAGTACTTC. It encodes CASSRWGLSYEQYF.

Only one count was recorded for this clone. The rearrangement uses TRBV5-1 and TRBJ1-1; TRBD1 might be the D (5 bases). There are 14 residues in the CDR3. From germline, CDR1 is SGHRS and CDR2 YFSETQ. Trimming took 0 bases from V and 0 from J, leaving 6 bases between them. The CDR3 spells CASSLGGMNTEAFF. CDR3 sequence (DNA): TGCGCCAGCAGCTTGGGGGGCATGAACACTGAAGCTTTCTTT.

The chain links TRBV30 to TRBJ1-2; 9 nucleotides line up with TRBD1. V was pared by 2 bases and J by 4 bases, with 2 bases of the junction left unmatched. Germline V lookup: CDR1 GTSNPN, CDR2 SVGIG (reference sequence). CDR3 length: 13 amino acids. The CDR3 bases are TGTGCCTGGAGTCCGGGACAGGGCTATGGCTACACCTTC. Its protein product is CAWSPGQGYGYTF.

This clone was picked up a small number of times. CDR3 in DNA: TGTGCCATCAGTGAGGACAGGGCCTACGAGCAGTACTTC. Amino acids: CAISEDRAYEQYF. This sequence joins TRBV10-3 and TRBJ2-7; 7 nucleotides agree with TRBD1. The CDR3 spans 13 residues. V shed 2 bases, J shed 2 bases, and the junction held 0 bases outside the gene matches. Germline values: CDR1 ENHRY, CDR2 SYGVKD.

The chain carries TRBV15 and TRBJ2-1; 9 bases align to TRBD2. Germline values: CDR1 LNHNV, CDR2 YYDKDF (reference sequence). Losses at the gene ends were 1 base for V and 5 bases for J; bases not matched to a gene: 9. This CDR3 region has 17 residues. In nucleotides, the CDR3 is TGTGCCACCAGCAGAGCTCAAAGCGGGAGGCGGGACAATGAGCAGTTCTTC. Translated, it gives CATSRAQSGRRDNEQFF.

CDR3 residues: CASSLVPGSYNEQFF. The CDR3 DNA reads TGCGCCAGCAGCTTGGTCCCCGGCTCCTACAATGAGCAGTTCTTC. The V call is TRBV5-1, the J call TRBJ2-1; D call uncertain. V was trimmed by 0 bases and J by 0 bases, leaving 7 bases between them. This CDR3 has 15 residues. Germline V gene sequence: CDR1 SGHRS, CDR2 YFSETQ.

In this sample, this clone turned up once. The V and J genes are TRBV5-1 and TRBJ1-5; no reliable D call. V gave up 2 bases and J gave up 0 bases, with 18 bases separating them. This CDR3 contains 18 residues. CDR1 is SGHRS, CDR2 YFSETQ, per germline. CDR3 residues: CASSFLRQKSYSNQPQHF. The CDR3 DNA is TGCGCCAGCAGCTTTCTCAGGCAGAAGAGTTATAGCAATCAGCCCCAGCATTTT. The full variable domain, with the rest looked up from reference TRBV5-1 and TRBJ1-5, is KAGVTQTPRYLIKTRGQQVTLSCSPISGHRSVSWYQQTPGQGLQFLFEYFSETQRNKGNFPGRFSGRQFSNSRSEMNVSTLELGDSALYLCASSFLRQKSYSNQPQHFGDGTRLSIL.

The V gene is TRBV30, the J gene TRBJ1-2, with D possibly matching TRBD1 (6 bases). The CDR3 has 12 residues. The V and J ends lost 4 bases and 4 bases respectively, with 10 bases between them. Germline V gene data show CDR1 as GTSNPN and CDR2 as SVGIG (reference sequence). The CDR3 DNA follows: TGTGCCTGGACCAGGACAGTCTATGGCTACACCTTC. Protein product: CAWTRTVYGYTF.

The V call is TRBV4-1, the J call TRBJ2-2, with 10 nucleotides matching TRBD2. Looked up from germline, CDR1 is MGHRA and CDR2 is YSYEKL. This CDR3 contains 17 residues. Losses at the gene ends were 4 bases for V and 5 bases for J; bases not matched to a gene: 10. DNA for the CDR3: TGCGCCAGCAGCCTCGCGCGGAGCGGGGGGGTAACCGGGGAGCTGTTTTTT. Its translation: CASSLARSGGVTGELFF.

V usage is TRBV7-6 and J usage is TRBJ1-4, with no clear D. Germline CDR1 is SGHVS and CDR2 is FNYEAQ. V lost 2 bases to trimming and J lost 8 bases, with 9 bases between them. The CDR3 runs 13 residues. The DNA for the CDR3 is TGTGCCAGCAGCTTAAATCGGGTGGAAAAACTGTTTTTT. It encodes CASSLNRVEKLFF.

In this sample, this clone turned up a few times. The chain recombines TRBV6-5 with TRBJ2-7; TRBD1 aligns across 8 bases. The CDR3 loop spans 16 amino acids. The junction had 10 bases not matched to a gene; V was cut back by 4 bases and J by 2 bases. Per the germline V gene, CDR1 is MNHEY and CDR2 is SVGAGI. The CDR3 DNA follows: TGTGCCAGCAGTTCTACCGGACAGGGTGGGCCCTACGAGCAGTACTTC. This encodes CASSSTGQGGPYEQYF.

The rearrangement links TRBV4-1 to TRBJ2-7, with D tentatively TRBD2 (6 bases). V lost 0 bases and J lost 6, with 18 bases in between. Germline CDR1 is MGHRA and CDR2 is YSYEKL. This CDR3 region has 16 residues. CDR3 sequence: CASSQDAATRSSEQYF. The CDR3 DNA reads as TGCGCCAGCAGCCAAGACGCCGCGACTAGAAGCTCCGAGCAGTACTTC.

This chain's CDR3 is CASSESQGAQTQYF. The CDR3 coding sequence is TGTGCCAGCAGTGAATCGCAGGGGGCGCAGACCCAGTACTTC. The gene calls are TRBV25-1 and TRBJ2-5; 8 bases agree with TRBD1. Trimming at V came to 1 base and at J to 6 bases, leaving 4 bases not matched to a gene. The CDR3 is made up of 14 amino acids. Germline CDR1 is MGHDK and CDR2 is SYGVNS.